The 18 T cell receptor beta chains presented below share a single source sample, sequenced in a study of T-cell reconstitution after alpha-beta-depleted transplantation in children. Construction of the TCRbeta library involved unique molecular identifiers. In TCRdb, the PCR reads were re-called with MiXCR into one record per CDR3 protein. The table records hundreds of thousands of distinct CDR3 sequences, 16% of them present only once. Sample: PBMCs from the stem cell graft donor, taken from the stem cell graft. The receptors were gathered from a human donor who donated a stem cell graft to a child with acute myeloid leukemia.

The J gene is TRBJ1-4, the V gene TRBV4-3, with 7 bases lining up with TRBD1. The V and J ends lost 4 bases and 8 bases, in that order; junction bases with no gene match: 7. Germline V gene sequence: CDR1 LGHNA, CDR2 YSLEER. The CDR3 consists of 14 residues. For the CDR3, the DNA is TGCGCCAGCAGCCCTTTAACAGGGGACGAAAAACTGTTTTTT. It codes for CASSPLTGDEKLFF.

The chain carries TRBV10-3 and TRBJ1-5; 9 nucleotides align to TRBD1. The V gene's germline CDR1 is ENHRY and CDR2 SYGVKD. The V segment lost 6 bases and the J segment 2 bases; nucleotides outside the gene matches: 2. The CDR3 contains 14 residues. In DNA, the CDR3 is TGTGCCATCAGACAGGGGGCTGGCAATCAGCCCCAGCATTTT. This encodes CAIRQGAGNQPQHF.

The chain has TRBV15 and TRBJ2-1, with D possibly TRBD1 on 5 matching bases. CDR1 is LNHNV, CDR2 YYDKDF, per germline (reference sequence). Trimming removed 0 bases at V and 3 bases at J, with 12 bases between. This CDR3 region has 16 residues. The CDR3 DNA reads TGTGCCACCAGCAGAGAAACAGGATCCTTCTACAATGAGCAGTTCTTC. Translating it yields CATSRETGSFYNEQFF.

This clonotype was counted between two and nine times. The genes are TRBV12-3 or TRBV12-4 and TRBJ1-1, with no clear D. Trimming took 5 bases from V and 7 from J, leaving 8 bases between them. The CDR3 contains 11 residues. DNA for the CDR3: TGTGCCAGCAGTCAAAAGATTGAAGCTTTCTTT. It translates to CASSQKIEAFF.

This clonotype has ten or more counts. The CDR3 reads CASRFDRTAEAFF. The CDR3 region has the DNA TGCGCCAGCAGATTTGACAGGACCGCTGAAGCTTTCTTT. This chain uses TRBV5-1 with TRBJ1-1, with D perhaps matching TRBD1 (6 bases). Trimming shortened V by 5 bases and J by 6 bases, and 14 bases separated the two germline ends. This CDR3 is 13 amino acids long. The germline CDR1 and CDR2 sequences are SGHRS and YFSETQ.

In its sample, this clonotype was seen many times. The gene calls are TRBV20-1 and TRBJ1-5; D is unclear. The CDR3 sequence is 13 residues long. V was clipped by 1 base and J by 5 bases, with 9 bases between them. Germline assignment: CDR1 DFQATT and CDR2 SNEGSKA (reference sequence). The CDR3 coding sequence is TGCAGTGCTAGAGGTATCTCGTATCAGCCCCAGCATTTT. Amino acids: CSARGISYQPQHF.

This clonotype was picked up many times. The chain employs TRBV20-1 and TRBJ1-2; perhaps TRBD1 as D (6 bases). Trimming shortened V by 0 bases and J by 5 bases, and 16 bases separated the two germline ends. Germline assignment: CDR1 DFQATT and CDR2 SNEGSKA (reference sequence). This CDR3 has 15 amino acids. This CDR3 is CSARDPETGAYGYTF. The DNA of the CDR3 is TGCAGTGCTAGAGATCCCGAAACGGGGGCGTATGGCTACACCTTC.

The chain combines TRBV20-1 with TRBJ2-1; 8 positions agree with TRBD2. CDR1 is DFQATT, CDR2 SNEGSKA, per germline (reference sequence). The CDR3 totals 17 residues. With V trimmed by 5 bases and J by 1 base, 13 bases remained unmatched. CDR3 bases: TGCAGTGCTGGGGCGGGGGGAGGTCACCGTTCCTACAATGAGCAGTTCTTC. It is translated as CSAGAGGGHRSYNEQFF.

This clonotype turned up a few times. This chain connects TRBV20-1 to TRBJ1-4; possible D gene TRBD1, 5 bases. The V gene's germline CDR1 is DFQATT and CDR2 SNEGSKA (reference sequence). The CDR3 runs to 16 residues. V was clipped by 3 bases and J by 0 bases, with 14 bases between them. The CDR3 reads CSASQGGTSTNEKLFF. CDR3 bases: TGCAGTGCTAGCCAGGGAGGGACTTCAACTAATGAAAAACTGTTTTTT.

This rearrangement joins TRBV5-1 to TRBJ2-3, with D maybe TRBD2 (5 bases). The CDR3 has 18 amino acids. Trimming pared 0 bases from V and 0 bases from J, leaving 17 bases between. Germline CDR1 SGHRS, CDR2 YFSETQ. The CDR3 spells CASSLERRPGLSTDTQYF. The CDR3 DNA sequence: TGCGCCAGCAGCTTGGAAAGGAGGCCGGGCCTGAGCACAGATACGCAGTATTTT.

This clonotype was picked up a small number of times. A junction end diverges from the germline sequence, so it may reflect a read error. In DNA form, the CDR3 reads TGCAGTGCTAGGAGTACTCCTAACGAAAAACTGTTTTTT. Protein sequence: CSARSTPNEKLFF. V gene TRBV20-1 combines with J gene TRBJ1-4; D is ambiguous. CDR3 size: 13 residues. Germline CDR1 and CDR2: DFQATT and SNEGSKA (reference sequence).

To note about this clonotype: This could be a read error, since a much larger clone is one nucleotide away. The chain links TRBV5-1 to TRBJ2-5; no definite D call. The CDR3 length is 14 residues. Germline V CDR1 and CDR2: SGHRS, YFSETQ. DNA of the CDR3: TGCGCCAGCAGCGACGCCGGTCTTCAAGAGCCCCAGTACTTC. This codes for CASSDAGLQEPQYF.

This clonotype was detected only a few times. The rearrangement joins TRBV27 to TRBJ2-7; TRBD2 agrees at 8 bases. The ends lost 3 bases at V and 1 base at J; junction bases unmatched: 11. Germline V gene sequence: CDR1 MNHEY, CDR2 SMNVEV (reference sequence). This CDR3 is 17 amino acids long. The CDR3 coding sequence is TGTGCCAGCAGTTTCCGCGGGGGGCAGTCCGAATCCTACGAGCAGTACTTC. Its translation is CASSFRGGQSESYEQYF.

This clonotype was detected only once. The chain joins TRBV7-9 to TRBJ1-1; D remains unclear. CDR1 SEHNR and CDR2 FQNEAQ come from the germline V gene (reference sequence). This CDR3 contains 14 residues. V lost 1 base to trimming and J lost 6 bases, with 12 bases between them. CDR3: CASSLGNGRPEAFF. CDR3 nucleotide sequence: TGTGCCAGCAGCTTAGGGAACGGACGGCCTGAAGCTTTCTTT.

The chain combines TRBV6-6 with TRBJ1-1, with D possibly being TRBD1 (6 bases). Trimming took off 7 bases at V and 10 bases at J, with 19 bases between the two ends. The CDR3 sequence is 13 residues long. The germline gives CDR1 MNHNY, CDR2 SVGAGI (reference sequence). The CDR3: CASTKEGVDAAFF. Here the CDR3 DNA reads TGTGCCAGCACGAAGGAGGGGGTCGACGCAGCTTTCTTT.

This clonotype showed up just once. This chain joins TRBV7-9 and TRBJ2-4; perhaps TRBD1 as D (6 bases). Trimming removed 5 bases at V and 1 base at J, with 12 bases between. CDR3 length: 15 residues. CDR1 is SEHNR, CDR2 FQNEAQ, per germline (reference sequence). The CDR3 DNA sequence: TGTGCCAGCAGCCCCCAGGGGATGGCCAAAAACATTCAGTACTTC. The encoded protein is CASSPQGMAKNIQYF.

At least ten counts were recorded for this clonotype. The chain carries TRBV20-1 and TRBJ1-2, with TRBD1 as a possible D gene (5 bases). This CDR3 comprises 15 residues. Deletions cut 0 bases from V and 7 bases from J, with 18 bases between. Germline V CDR1 and CDR2: DFQATT, SNEGSKA (reference sequence). CDR3 amino acids: CSARDEDGAAFGYTF. The CDR3 nucleotides are TGCAGTGCTAGAGACGAGGACGGGGCCGCCTTTGGCTACACCTTC.

This clonotype was counted many times. V and J are TRBV15 and TRBJ1-5; TRBD1 is a possible D gene (5 bases). Per the germline V gene, CDR1 is LNHNV and CDR2 is YYDKDF (reference sequence). The CDR3 runs 16 residues. V was clipped by 1 base and J by 4 bases, with 14 bases between them. CDR3 DNA sequence: TGTGCCACCAGCAGAGGATCCGGGACGTCGAATCAGCCCCAGCATTTT. It specifies CATSRGSGTSNQPQHF. The full variable domain, in which reference TRBV15 and TRBJ1-5 provide the parts outside the CDR3, is DAMVIQNPRYQVTQFGKPVTLSCSQTLNHNVMYWYQQKSSQAPKLLFHYYDKDFNNEADTPDNFQSRRPNTSFCFLDIRSPGLGDTAMYLCATSRGSGTSNQPQHFGDGTRLSIL.